What follows are 32 T cell receptor beta chains derived from one specimen sequenced in a study of early T cells in non-severe SARS-CoV-2 infection. A single record per CDR3 protein comes from TCRdb applying MiXCR to the 5' RACE reads. Of more than 90,000 distinct CDR3 sequences in the sample, less than 15% were seen once. Sequenced input: whole blood. The source of these receptors is an adult who was a healthcare worker with PCR-confirmed SARS-CoV-2 infection or an uninfected control (not recorded which).

J is TRBJ1-2 and V is TRBV11-2; D uncertain. The CDR3 loop spans 13 amino acids. Trimming left V 8 bases short and J 4 bases short, with 14 bases between. Germline-derived CDR1 and CDR2 are SGHAT and FQNNGV. In nucleotides, the CDR3 is TGTGCCAGCGTCCCGTACCGGGGCTATGGCTACACCTTC. Its protein is CASVPYRGYGYTF.

The sample holds many counts of this clonotype. This rearrangement joins TRBV12-3 or TRBV12-4 to TRBJ1-4, with 8 bases identical to TRBD1. With 6 bases clipped from V and 10 bases from J, the junction kept 13 bases outside the gene matches. The CDR3 is made up of 15 amino acids. The chain's CDR3 is CASSRGAGTGGKLFF. Here the CDR3 DNA reads TGTGCCAGCAGCCGTGGAGCCGGGACAGGCGGAAAACTGTTTTTT.

In its sample, this clonotype was seen many times. The V call is TRBV2, the J call TRBJ2-7; tentative D call: TRBD1 (6 bases). Germline values: CDR1 SNHLY, CDR2 FYNNEI. With 5 bases removed from V and 7 bases from J, the gap between germline ends came to 9 bases. There are 11 residues in the CDR3. CDR3 region: CASSRGGEQYF. For the CDR3, the DNA is TGTGCCAGCAGTCGAGGGGGAGAGCAGTACTTC.

This clonotype was found many times. The J gene is TRBJ2-3, the V gene TRBV11-2, with unresolved D. V lost 3 bases, J lost 6 bases, and 7 bases lay in between. Looked up from germline, CDR1 is SGHAT and CDR2 is FQNNGV. The CDR3 totals 12 residues. The CDR3 DNA sequence: TGTGCCAGCAGCTTTATGGTTGATACGCAGTATTTT. It translates to CASSFMVDTQYF.

In this sample, this clonotype turned up many times. The chain has TRBV7-8 and TRBJ2-2; no firm D call. With 5 bases removed from V and 2 bases from J, the gap between germline ends came to 6 bases. The CDR3 totals 13 residues. Germline V lookup: CDR1 SGHVS, CDR2 FQNEAQ. The CDR3: CASSPANTGELFF. The CDR3 DNA follows: TGTGCCAGCAGCCCTGCCAACACCGGGGAGCTGTTTTTT.

This clonotype was seen ten or more times. The chain has TRBV29-1 and TRBJ2-3; D is possibly TRBD2 (6 bases). Germline V gene lookup returns CDR1 SQVTM and CDR2 ANQGSEA. The CDR3 spans 11 residues. Trimming shortened V by 4 bases and J by 4 bases, and 6 bases separated the two germline ends. The CDR3 sequence is CSVASADTQYF. In DNA form, the CDR3 reads TGCAGCGTTGCTAGCGCAGATACGCAGTATTTT.

This clonotype was picked up a small number of times. One end of the junction does not line up with germline, which may come from a read error. This chain joins TRBV18 and TRBJ2-2; D is possibly TRBD2 (5 bases). The CDR3 contains 13 residues. Germline lookup yields CDR1 KGHSH and CDR2 LQKENI. The chain's CDR3 is CASLPRSGGELFF. The CDR3 region has the DNA TGTGCCAGCTTACCACGGAGCGGCGGGGAGCTGTTTTTT.

On this clonotype itself: A read error may be the cause here, since a much bigger clone is one base away. The rearrangement joins TRBV29-1 to TRBJ2-4; 13 nucleotides match TRBD2. The V segment lost 0 bases and the J segment 8 bases; nucleotides outside the gene matches: 7. This CDR3 comprises 16 residues. Germline loops: CDR1 SQVTM, CDR2 ANQGSEA. CDR3 amino acids: CSVEELAGGPWYIQYF. The CDR3 coding sequence is TGCAGCGTTGAAGAACTAGCGGGGGGGCCGTGGTACATTCAGTACTTC. Full variable domain (rest looked up from reference TRBV29-1 and TRBJ2-4): SAVISQKPSRDICQRGTSLTIQCQVDSQVTMMFWYRQQPGQSLTLIATANQGSEATYESGFVIDKFPISRPNLTFSTLTVSNMSPEDSSIYLCSVEELAGGPWYIQYFGAGTRLSVL.

As for this clonotype: A much bigger clone sits one base away, suggesting this may be a read error. The CDR3: CVSSPWTGEETQYF. CDR3 in DNA: TGTGTCAGCAGCCCCTGGACAGGGGAAGAGACCCAGTACTTC. This chain joins TRBV7-9 and TRBJ2-5; 9 bases align to TRBD1. The CDR3 spans 14 residues. CDR1 and CDR2 (germline): SEHNR, FQNEAQ (reference sequence).

J is TRBJ1-3 and V is TRBV18; D gene uncertain. CDR3 size: 16 residues. Per the germline V gene, CDR1 is KGHSH and CDR2 is LQKENI. Between the trimmed V and J ends, which lost 3 bases and 4 bases, there was a span of 16 bases. CDR3 nucleotides: TGTGCCAGCTCACCGCATCCCGGGCAATCAGGAAACACCATATATTTT. Amino acids: CASSPHPGQSGNTIYF. Full variable domain (missing parts from reference TRBV18 and TRBJ1-3): NAGVMQNPRHLVRRRGQEARLRCSPMKGHSHVYWYRQLPEEGLKFMVYLQKENIIDESGMPKERFSAEFPKEGPSILRIQQVVRGDSAAYFCASSPHPGQSGNTIYFGEGSWLTVV.

This clonotype was recorded at least ten times. The chain uses TRBV11-2 and TRBJ1-1, with D unclear. The CDR3 contains 13 residues. With 3 bases removed from V and 0 bases from J, the gap between germline ends came to 5 bases. Germline loops: CDR1 SGHAT, CDR2 FQNNGV. CDR3 loop: CASSFSLNTEAFF. The CDR3 DNA reads TGTGCCAGCAGCTTTTCGCTGAACACTGAAGCTTTCTTT.

This clonotype was picked up many times. The V gene is TRBV7-8, the J gene TRBJ2-7; D ambiguous. In germline, CDR1 is SGHVS, CDR2 FQNEAQ. V gave up 5 bases and J gave up 6 bases, with 8 bases separating them. This CDR3 contains 11 residues. The CDR3 loop reads CASSPKSEQYF. In DNA, the CDR3 is TGTGCCAGCAGCCCAAAAAGCGAGCAGTACTTC. The full variable domain, with the rest looked up from reference TRBV7-8 and TRBJ2-7, is GAGVSQSPRYKVAKRGQDVALRCDPISGHVSLFWYQQALGQGPEFLTYFQNEAQLDKSGLPSDRFFAERPEGSVSTLKIQRTQQEDSAVYLCASSPKSEQYFGPGTRLTVT.

CDR3 DNA sequence: TGTGCTAGTGGTTTGGGACATACGAACACCGGGGAGCTGTTTTTT. Amino acids: CASGLGHTNTGELFF. The chain recombines TRBV12-5 with TRBJ2-2; D is ambiguous. The CDR3 has 15 amino acids. The germline V gene has CDR1 LGHNT and CDR2 FRNRAP. Trimming cost V 1 base and J 0 bases, with 6 bases left between them.

In this sample, this clonotype turned up many times. V and J are TRBV3-1 and TRBJ1-5, with TRBD1 matching over 7 bases. Germline CDR1 LGHDT, CDR2 YNNKEL (reference sequence). V shed 4 bases and J 6 bases; nucleotides not matched to a gene: 9. There are 15 residues in the CDR3. The CDR3 DNA sequence: TGTGCCAGCAGCCCGAAAGGGGGCGGCGGTCAGCCCCAGCATTTT. Protein sequence: CASSPKGGGGQPQHF.

This clonotype was picked up many times. This sequence joins TRBV7-6 and TRBJ2-1, with a possible D match to TRBD2 (5 bases). Germline lookup yields CDR1 SGHVS and CDR2 FNYEAQ. The CDR3 totals 15 residues. The V end lost 2 bases, the J end lost 0 bases, and 8 bases lay between the germline ends. CDR3 DNA: TGTGCCAGCAGCTTACTAGCCCGCTCCTACAATGAGCAGTTCTTC. As protein: CASSLLARSYNEQFF.

This clonotype was picked up a small number of times. The chain recombines TRBV7-9 with TRBJ2-7, with TRBD1 identical over 12 bases. The germline gives CDR1 SEHNR, CDR2 FQNEAQ (reference sequence). Trimming removed 5 bases from V and 11 bases from J; junction bases left unmatched: 10. CDR3 size: 14 residues. This chain's CDR3 is CASSPGQGARREYF. CDR3 sequence (DNA): TGTGCCAGCAGCCCGGGACAGGGGGCTCGAAGGGAGTACTTC.

The rearrangement uses TRBV7-9 and TRBJ1-3; the D is unclear. V lost 2 bases and J 0 bases, leaving 5 bases between the germline ends. Germline values: CDR1 SEHNR, CDR2 FQNEAQ (reference sequence). The CDR3 length is 14 residues. The CDR3 protein is CASSLSFSGNTIYF. The DNA for the CDR3 is TGTGCCAGCAGCTTATCTTTCTCTGGAAACACCATATATTTT.

This clonotype has a count of ten or more. The rearrangement uses TRBV7-2 and TRBJ2-1; tentative D call: TRBD2 (5 bases). V gave up 6 bases and J gave up 5 bases, with 17 bases separating them. Germline CDR1 SGHTA, CDR2 FQGNSA. CDR3 length: 15 amino acids. The CDR3 DNA sequence: TGTGCCAGCAGACCAACGGGAATCAATCACAATGAGCAGTTCTTC. Protein product: CASRPTGINHNEQFF.

This clonotype was observed at least ten times. This chain links TRBV27 with TRBJ2-3, with a weak D call TRBD2 (6 bases). The CDR3 is 16 residues long. Germline V CDR1 and CDR2: MNHEY, SMNVEV (reference sequence). V dropped 2 bases and J dropped 2 bases, with 14 bases sitting between them. CDR3 amino acids: CASSLLSGGYTDTQYF. The DNA for the CDR3 is TGTGCCAGCAGTTTACTTAGCGGCGGGTACACAGATACGCAGTATTTT.

This clonotype was seen only a few times. This chain connects TRBV29-1 to TRBJ2-2, with D possibly matching TRBD1 (5 bases). The V gene lost 1 base and the J gene lost 6 bases, with 12 bases spanning the gap. Germline V CDR1 and CDR2: SQVTM, ANQGSEA. The CDR3 length is 14 residues. CDR3 nucleotides: TGCAGCGTTGAAGGGCAGGGAAGGGCCGGGGAGCTGTTTTTT. It codes for CSVEGQGRAGELFF.

This chain uses TRBV2 with TRBJ2-7; TRBD2 aligns across 8 bases. There are 14 residues in the CDR3. CDR1 is SNHLY, CDR2 FYNNEI, per germline. V lost 9 bases and J lost 2; bases outside the gene matches: 9. The CDR3 DNA is TGTGCCAGTCCCTCTGAGCGGGGGACCTACGAGCAGTACTTC. It translates to CASPSERGTYEQYF.

In this sample, this clonotype turned up many times. The chain uses TRBV20-1 and TRBJ2-1; D is uncertain. The CDR3 is 12 amino acids. CDR1 and CDR2 (germline): DFQATT, SNEGSKA (reference sequence). The V end was cut by 6 bases, the J end by 8 bases, with 14 bases between. CDR3 protein: CSARDRTDEQFF. DNA of the CDR3: TGCAGTGCCCGAGATAGAACCGATGAGCAGTTCTTC.

The J gene is TRBJ2-7, the V gene TRBV28; 7 bases match TRBD2. J lost 4 bases, V lost 8 bases, and 11 bases had no gene match. The CDR3 sequence is 14 residues long. From germline, CDR1 is MDHEN and CDR2 SYDVKM. As DNA, the CDR3 is TGTGCCAGCTCCTCGAGGGACTACCCTTACGAGCAGTACTTC. Translating it yields CASSSRDYPYEQYF.

This clonotype came up many times. The genes are TRBV29-1 and TRBJ2-1; TRBD1 matches at 7 bases. Germline CDR1 SQVTM, CDR2 ANQGSEA. The V and J ends lost 7 bases and 1 base, in that order; junction bases with no gene match: 7. The CDR3 length is 14 residues. CDR3 bases: TGCAGCGCGGCGACAGGGACGTCCTACAATGAGCAGTTCTTC. It yields the protein CSAATGTSYNEQFF.

This clonotype was picked up a small number of times. V gene TRBV3-2 combines with J gene TRBJ1-6; the D call TRBD1 from the table was never checked on the DNA. TRBV3-2 is listed as a pseudogene. The CDR3 runs to 18 residues. CDR3 nucleotide sequence: TGTGCCAGCAGCCAGAATTCGCAGGGATTGAGGAGAAATTCACCCCTCCACTTT. Translating gives CASSQNSQGLRRNSPLHF.

This clonotype was picked up a small number of times. V gene TRBV9 combines with J gene TRBJ2-1; TRBD1 is a possible D gene (6 bases). Germline V CDR1 and CDR2: SGDLS, YYNGEE. Trimming pared 1 base from V and 3 bases from J, leaving 8 bases between. The CDR3 contains 14 residues. In nucleotides, the CDR3 is TGTGCCAGCAGCGTATTACAGGGCTACAATGAGCAGTTCTTC. Amino acid sequence: CASSVLQGYNEQFF.

This clonotype was observed a few times. The chain recombines TRBV6-1 with TRBJ1-1, with D maybe TRBD1 (5 bases). This CDR3 is 14 amino acids long. Germline assignment: CDR1 MNHNS and CDR2 SASEGT. Trimming took 8 bases from V and 1 from J, leaving 14 bases between them. CDR3 sequence (DNA): TGTGCCAGCTCGTCCGGGACGTCGAACACTGAAGCTTTCTTT. Translation: CASSSGTSNTEAFF.

This clonotype has a handful of counts. This chain uses TRBV6-6 with TRBJ2-3; the D gene could be TRBD1 or TRBD2 (5 bases each). Per the germline V gene, CDR1 is MNHNY and CDR2 is SVGAGI (reference sequence). V was clipped by 0 bases and J by 4 bases, with 8 bases between them. The CDR3 spans 14 residues. CDR3 amino acids: CASSYSREPDTQYF. CDR3 DNA: TGTGCCAGCAGTTACTCCAGGGAGCCAGATACGCAGTATTTT.

The genes are TRBV6-5 and TRBJ2-1; D not certain. V lost 1 base, J lost 5 bases, and 12 bases lay in between. CDR1 and CDR2 from the germline V gene are MNHEY and SVGAGI. The CDR3 is 15 amino acids. The CDR3 protein is CASSYFSTSNNEQFF. The CDR3 DNA follows: TGTGCCAGCAGTTACTTCTCGACGTCGAACAATGAGCAGTTCTTC.

This clonotype was seen a handful of times. The chain links TRBV12-3 or TRBV12-4 to TRBJ2-3; D is perhaps TRBD1 (5 bases). This CDR3 comprises 13 residues. The V and J ends lost 3 bases and 6 bases respectively, with 10 bases between them. The CDR3 spells CASSFRGADTQYF. The CDR3 DNA is TGTGCCAGCAGTTTTAGGGGTGCGGATACGCAGTATTTT.

This chain links TRBV5-1 with TRBJ2-1; the match to TRBD2 covers 11 bases. The CDR3 consists of 16 residues. Germline CDR1 is SGHRS and CDR2 is YFSETQ. V lost 3 bases, J lost 5 bases, and 7 bases stayed unmatched. CDR3 DNA: TGCGCCAGCAGCTCCCTTAGCGGGGGGGCCCACAATGAGCAGTTCTTC. Translated: CASSSLSGGAHNEQFF.

This clonotype was seen at least ten times. The rearrangement uses TRBV11-2 and TRBJ2-4, with 10 bases lining up with TRBD2. J gave up 6 bases and V 5 bases, and 4 bases lay outside the gene matches. Germline-derived CDR1 and CDR2 are SGHAT and FQNNGV. The length of the CDR3 is 14 residues. CDR3 loop: CASSPAGGRNIQYF. The CDR3 DNA sequence: TGTGCCAGCAGCCCAGCGGGGGGGAGAAACATTCAGTACTTC.